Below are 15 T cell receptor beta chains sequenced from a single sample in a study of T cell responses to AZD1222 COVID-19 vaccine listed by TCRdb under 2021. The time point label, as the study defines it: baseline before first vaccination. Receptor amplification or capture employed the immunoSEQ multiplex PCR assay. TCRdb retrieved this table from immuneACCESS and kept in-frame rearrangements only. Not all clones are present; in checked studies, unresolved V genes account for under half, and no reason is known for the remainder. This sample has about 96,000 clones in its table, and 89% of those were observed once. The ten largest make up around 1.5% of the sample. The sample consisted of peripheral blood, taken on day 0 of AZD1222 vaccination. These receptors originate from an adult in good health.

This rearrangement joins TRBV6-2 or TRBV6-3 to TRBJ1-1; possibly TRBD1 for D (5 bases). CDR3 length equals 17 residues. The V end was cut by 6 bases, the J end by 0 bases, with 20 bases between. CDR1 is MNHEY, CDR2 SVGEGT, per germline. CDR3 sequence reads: CASSKDLQDNLNTEAFF. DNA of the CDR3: TGTGCCAGCAGCAAAGACCTACAGGACAACTTGAACACTGAAGCTTTCTTT.

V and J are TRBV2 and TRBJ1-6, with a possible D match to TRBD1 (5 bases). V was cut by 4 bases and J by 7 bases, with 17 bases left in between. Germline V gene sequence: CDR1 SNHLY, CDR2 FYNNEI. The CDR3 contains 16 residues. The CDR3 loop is CASSVATARDNSPLHF. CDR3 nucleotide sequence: TGTGCCAGCAGTGTTGCGACAGCGAGAGACAATTCACCCCTCCACTTT.

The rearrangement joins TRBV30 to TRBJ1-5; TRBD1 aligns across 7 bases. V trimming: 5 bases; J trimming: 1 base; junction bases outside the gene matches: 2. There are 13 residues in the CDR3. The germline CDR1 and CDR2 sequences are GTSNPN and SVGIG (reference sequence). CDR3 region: CAWSDRSNQPQHF. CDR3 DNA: TGTGCCTGGTCGGACAGGAGCAATCAGCCCCAGCATTTT. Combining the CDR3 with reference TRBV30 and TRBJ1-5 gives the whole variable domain SQTIHQWPATLVQPVGSPLSLECTVEGTSNPNLYWYRQAAGRGLQLLFYSVGIGQISSEVPQNLSASRPQDRQFILSSKKLLLSDSGFYLCAWSDRSNQPQHFGDGTRLSIL.

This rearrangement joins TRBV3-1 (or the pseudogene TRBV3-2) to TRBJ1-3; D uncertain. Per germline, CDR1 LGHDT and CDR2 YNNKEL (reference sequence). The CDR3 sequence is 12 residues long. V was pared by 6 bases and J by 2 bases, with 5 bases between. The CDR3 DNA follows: TGTGCCAGCAGTCTTACTGGAAACACCATATATTTT. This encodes CASSLTGNTIYF.

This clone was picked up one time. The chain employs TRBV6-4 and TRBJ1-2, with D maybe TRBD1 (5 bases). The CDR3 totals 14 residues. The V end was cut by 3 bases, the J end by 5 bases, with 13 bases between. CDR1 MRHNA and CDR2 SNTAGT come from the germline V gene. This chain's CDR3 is CASSENAGSYGYTF. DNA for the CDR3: TGTGCCAGCAGTGAAAATGCAGGGAGTTATGGCTACACCTTC.

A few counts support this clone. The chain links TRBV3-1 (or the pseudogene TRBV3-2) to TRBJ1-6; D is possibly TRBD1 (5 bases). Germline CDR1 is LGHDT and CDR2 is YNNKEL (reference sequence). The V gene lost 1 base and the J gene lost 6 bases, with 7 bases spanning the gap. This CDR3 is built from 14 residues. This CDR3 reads CASSQGQINSPLHF. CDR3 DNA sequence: TGTGCCAGCAGCCAAGGACAGATTAATTCACCCCTCCACTTT.

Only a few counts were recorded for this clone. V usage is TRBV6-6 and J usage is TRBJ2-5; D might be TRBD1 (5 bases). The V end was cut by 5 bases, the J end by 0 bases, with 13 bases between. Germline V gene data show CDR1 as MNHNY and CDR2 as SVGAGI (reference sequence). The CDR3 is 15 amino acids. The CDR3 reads CASSQDSDHQETQYF. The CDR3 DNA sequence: TGTGCCAGCAGTCAAGACAGCGATCACCAAGAGACCCAGTACTTC.

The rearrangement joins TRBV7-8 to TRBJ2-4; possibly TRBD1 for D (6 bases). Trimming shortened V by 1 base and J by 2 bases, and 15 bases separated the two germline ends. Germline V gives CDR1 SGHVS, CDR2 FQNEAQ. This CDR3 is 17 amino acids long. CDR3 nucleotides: TGTGCCAGCAGCTTAGAATCGAACACAGGGCCCAAAAACATTCAGTACTTC. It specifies CASSLESNTGPKNIQYF.

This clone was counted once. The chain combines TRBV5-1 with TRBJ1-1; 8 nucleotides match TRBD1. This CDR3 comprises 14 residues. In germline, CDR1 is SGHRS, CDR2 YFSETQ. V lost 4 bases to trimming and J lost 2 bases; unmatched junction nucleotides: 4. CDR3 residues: CASSLGTGNTEAFF. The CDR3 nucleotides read TGCGCCAGCAGCCTCGGGACAGGAAACACTGAAGCTTTCTTT.

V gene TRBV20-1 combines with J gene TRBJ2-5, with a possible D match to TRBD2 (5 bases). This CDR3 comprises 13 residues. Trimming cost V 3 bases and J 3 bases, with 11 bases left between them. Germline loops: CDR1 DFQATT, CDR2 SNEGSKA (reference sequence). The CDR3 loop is CSASQRGKETQYF. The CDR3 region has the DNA TGCAGTGCTAGTCAACGGGGTAAAGAGACCCAGTACTTC.

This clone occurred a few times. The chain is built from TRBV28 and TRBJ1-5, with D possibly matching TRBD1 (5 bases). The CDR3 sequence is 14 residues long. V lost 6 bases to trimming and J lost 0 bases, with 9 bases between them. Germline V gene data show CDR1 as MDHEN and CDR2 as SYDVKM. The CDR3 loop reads CASRPGNSNQPQHF. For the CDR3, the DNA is TGTGCCAGCAGGCCAGGGAATAGCAATCAGCCCCAGCATTTT.

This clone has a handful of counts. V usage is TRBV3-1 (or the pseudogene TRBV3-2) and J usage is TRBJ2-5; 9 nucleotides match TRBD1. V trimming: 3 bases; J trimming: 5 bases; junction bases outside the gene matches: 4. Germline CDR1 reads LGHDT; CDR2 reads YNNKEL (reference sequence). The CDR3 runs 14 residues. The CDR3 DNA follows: TGTGCCAGCAGCCACAGAACAGGGGGCGAGACCCAGTACTTC. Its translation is CASSHRTGGETQYF.

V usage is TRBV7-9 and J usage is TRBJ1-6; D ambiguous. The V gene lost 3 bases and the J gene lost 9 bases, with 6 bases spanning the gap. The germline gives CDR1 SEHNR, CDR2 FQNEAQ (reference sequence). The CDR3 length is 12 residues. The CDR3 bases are TGTGCCAGCAGCTTTGAACTTTCACCCCTCCACTTT. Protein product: CASSFELSPLHF.

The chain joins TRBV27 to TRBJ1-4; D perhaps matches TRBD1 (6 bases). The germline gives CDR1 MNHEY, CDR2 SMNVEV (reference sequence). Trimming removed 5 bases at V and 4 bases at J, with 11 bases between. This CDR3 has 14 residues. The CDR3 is CASSRQAYNEKLFF. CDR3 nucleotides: TGTGCCAGCAGTAGACAGGCCTATAATGAAAAACTGTTTTTT.

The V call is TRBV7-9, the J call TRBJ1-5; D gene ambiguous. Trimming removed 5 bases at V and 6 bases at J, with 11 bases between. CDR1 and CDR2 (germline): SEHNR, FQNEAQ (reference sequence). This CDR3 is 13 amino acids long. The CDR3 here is CASSERVGQPQHF. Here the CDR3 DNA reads TGTGCCAGCAGCGAGAGGGTTGGTCAGCCCCAGCATTTT. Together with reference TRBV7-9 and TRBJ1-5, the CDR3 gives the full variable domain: DTGVSQNPRHKITKRGQNVTFRCDPISEHNRLYWYRQTLGQGPEFLTYFQNEAQLEKSRLLSDRFSAERPKGSFSTLEIQRTEQGDSAMYLCASSERVGQPQHFGDGTRLSIL.